This is a list of T cell receptor beta chains from one sample in a study of T-cell memory formation after mild COVID-19. Using its own MiXCR run on the 5' RACE reads, TCRdb lists one record per CDR3 protein. The sample records 500,000 to 600,000 distinct CDR3 sequences, about 20% being singletons. Material for sequencing was PBMCs or a T cell subset sorted from them (not recorded which). Receptor source: an adult woman who had mild COVID-19 (a few samples of this study predate the infection). Cell type and time point are not known. The CDR3 runs from the conserved cysteine through the conserved F or W. The D gene is left open where the match is weak. Not every row has a clone size; where given, it reads once, few, many or a size class.

CDR3,DNA,D,V,J,size
CSVASPPYGYTF,TGCAGCGTTGCCAGCCCCCCCTATGGCTACACCTTC,-,TRBV29-1,TRBJ1-2,few
CASSPNLMETQYF,TGTGCCAGCTCACCGAATCTGATGGAGACCCAGTACTTC,-,TRBV18,TRBJ2-5,once
CASTYVGSRETQYF,TGTGCCAGCACCTACGTGGGCTCCCGGGAGACCCAGTACTTC,-,TRBV12-3/TRBV12-4,TRBJ2-5,-
CAISFKADTQYF,TGTGCCATCAGCTTCAAAGCGGATACGCAGTATTTT,-,TRBV10-3,TRBJ2-3,few
CASSPFEQYNEQFF,TGTGCCAGCAGCCCATTTGAACAGTACAATGAGCAGTTCTTC,-,TRBV3-1,TRBJ2-1,few
CATSRDFSYEQYF,TGTGCCACCAGCAGAGATTTTTCCTACGAGCAGTACTTC,-,TRBV15,TRBJ2-7,-
CSVVLGGPNEQFF,TGCAGCGTTGTTTTGGGTGGCCCCAATGAGCAGTTCTTC,-,TRBV29-1,TRBJ2-1,-
CASSPVQGGIYNEQFF,TGTGCCAGCAGCCCCGTCCAGGGAGGGATTTACAATGAGCAGTTCTTC,TRBD2,TRBV13,TRBJ2-1,-
CASSLDIFQYF,TGTGCCAGCAGCTTAGACATTTTCCAGTATTTT,-,TRBV7-2,TRBJ2-3,few
CASSSGLEDPNEQFF,TGTGCCAGCAGCTCGGGACTAGAAGACCCCAATGAGCAGTTCTTC,TRBD2,TRBV5-6,TRBJ2-1,-
CASSLTKEGYYGYTF,TGTGCCAGCAGCTTAACGAAGGAGGGTTACTATGGCTACACCTTC,-,TRBV7-3,TRBJ1-2,few
CSASGGASDTQYF,TGCAGCGCCAGCGGGGGGGCCAGCGATACGCAGTATTTT,TRBD2,TRBV29-1,TRBJ2-3,-
CASSQDITRPQLEQYF,TGTGCCAGCAGCCAAGATATAACTAGACCCCAGCTCGAGCAGTACTTC,-,TRBV14,TRBJ2-7,-
CASTVRPGQSNSPLHF,TGTGCCAGCACTGTACGGCCGGGACAGTCGAATTCACCCCTCCACTTT,TRBD1,TRBV6-6,TRBJ1-6,few
CATSRDWRGVSDTQYF,TGTGCCACCAGCAGAGATTGGAGGGGGGTTTCAGATACGCAGTATTTT,-,TRBV15,TRBJ2-3,-
CASSPQTGGLTGELFF,TGCGCCAGCAGCCCCCAGACAGGGGGCCTCACCGGGGAGCTGTTTTTT,TRBD1,TRBV5-1,TRBJ2-2,many
CASSLAANTEQYF,TGTGCCAGCAGCTTGGCGGCCAATACCGAGCAGTACTTC,-,TRBV5-5,TRBJ2-7,many
CASSQGGEAFF,TGTGCCAGCAGCCAAGGAGGGGAAGCTTTCTTT,-,TRBV4-2,TRBJ1-1,-
CASSSTRETQYF,TGTGCCAGCAGTTCAACTCGAGAGACCCAGTACTTC,-,TRBV12-3/TRBV12-4,TRBJ2-5,many
CASSVAQGQVQETQYF,TGTGCCAGCAGCGTAGCGCAGGGGCAGGTCCAAGAGACCCAGTACTTC,-,TRBV9,TRBJ2-5,few
CASSAGRLAGLLGELFF,TGCGCCAGCAGCGCCGGGAGGCTAGCGGGGCTTCTCGGGGAGCTGTTTTTT,TRBD2,TRBV5-1,TRBJ2-2,-
CATSDLGDQLNTGELFF,TGTGCCACCAGTGATTTGGGGGACCAGTTGAACACCGGGGAGCTGTTTTTT,-,TRBV24-1,TRBJ2-2,-
CASSLGIVNYNEQFF,TGCGCCAGCAGCCTGGGGATAGTAAATTACAATGAGCAGTTCTTC,-,TRBV4-1,TRBJ2-1,few
CASSQFLGPTEQFF,TGTGCCAGCAGCCAATTTTTAGGGCCTACTGAGCAGTTCTTC,-,TRBV7-2,TRBJ2-1,-
CASSLADRRDQPQHF,TGTGCCAGCAGTTTGGCCGACAGGAGGGATCAGCCCCAGCATTTT,-,TRBV12-3/TRBV12-4,TRBJ1-5,few
CASSTQRGGYTF,TGTGCCAGCAGCACACAAAGGGGTGGCTACACCTTC,-,TRBV7-2,TRBJ1-2,few
CASSLTGQGNGELFF,TGTGCCAGCAGCTTGACGGGACAGGGTAACGGGGAGCTGTTTTTT,TRBD1,TRBV7-3,TRBJ2-2,-
CASSDIKGLGEQFF,TGTGCCAGCAGTGACATCAAGGGGTTGGGTGAGCAGTTCTTC,-,TRBV6-4,TRBJ2-1,once
CASSLLAGTHGNNEQFF,TGCGCCAGCAGCCTACTAGCGGGAACCCACGGTAACAATGAGCAGTTCTTC,TRBD2,TRBV4-3,TRBJ2-1,-
CASRAASSYNSPLHF,TGCGCCAGCAGGGCTGCTAGCTCCTATAATTCACCCCTCCACTTT,-,TRBV5-1,TRBJ1-6,-
CASSPPSPGAGELFF,TGTGCCAGCAGTCCTCCCTCCCCGGGGGCCGGGGAGCTGTTTTTT,-,TRBV14,TRBJ2-2,-
CASSFRDRSSYNEQFF,TGTGCCAGCAGCTTTCGGGACAGGAGCTCCTACAATGAGCAGTTCTTC,TRBD1,TRBV7-3,TRBJ2-1,-
CASSPGDWSHEAFF,TGTGCCAGCAGCCCTGGTGATTGGTCCCATGAAGCTTTCTTT,-,TRBV7-9,TRBJ1-1,-
CASHSGGGTQETQYF,TGCGCCAGCCATAGCGGGGGGGGAACCCAAGAGACCCAGTACTTC,TRBD2,TRBV5-1,TRBJ2-5,few
CASSIVWGAEAFF,TGTGCCAGTAGTATCGTCTGGGGCGCTGAAGCTTTCTTT,-,TRBV19,TRBJ1-1,-
CSARDMAGQGANTGELFF,TGCAGTGCTAGAGATATGGCGGGACAGGGTGCGAACACCGGGGAGCTGTTTTTT,TRBD1,TRBV20-1,TRBJ2-2,-
CASSSGQREFKETQYF,TGTGCCAGCAGTTCCGGACAGAGGGAGTTCAAAGAGACCCAGTACTTC,-,TRBV6-6,TRBJ2-5,-
CSVEKGYEQYF,TGCAGCGTTGAGAAGGGCTACGAGCAGTACTTC,-,TRBV29-1,TRBJ2-7,many
CASSPPGRQNTEAFF,TGTGCCAGTAGCCCTCCTGGGCGACAGAACACTGAAGCTTTCTTT,-,TRBV19,TRBJ1-1,-
CATGGGRALARTQYF,TGTGCCACCGGGGGTGGACGCGCTTTGGCGAGGACCCAGTACTTC,-,TRBV13,TRBJ2-5,-
CASSEDKIGAGLHF,TGTGCCAGCAGTGAAGATAAGATCGGGGCAGGACTCCACTTT,-,TRBV6-1,TRBJ1-6,few
CASSLDGQGARETQYF,TGTGCCAGCAGCTTGGATGGACAGGGGGCACGGGAGACCCAGTACTTC,TRBD1,TRBV7-9,TRBJ2-5,-
CASSPRFDSGNYNEQFF,TGTGCCAGCAGCCCCCGTTTCGATTCAGGGAACTACAATGAGCAGTTCTTC,-,TRBV4-2,TRBJ2-1,few
CASSTGLGTSTDTQYF,TGTGCCAGTAGTACGGGACTAGGCACTAGCACAGATACGCAGTATTTT,TRBD2,TRBV19,TRBJ2-3,few
CSGGTGGNEQFF,TGCAGCGGGGGTACAGGGGGCAATGAGCAGTTCTTC,TRBD1,TRBV29-1,TRBJ2-1,-
CSVEDRGQGSYEQYF,TGCAGCGTTGAAGATCGTGGACAGGGCTCCTACGAGCAGTACTTC,TRBD1,TRBV29-1,TRBJ2-7,-
CASSSRQGDFTDTQYF,TGCGCCAGCAGTTCCCGACAGGGGGATTTCACAGATACGCAGTATTTT,TRBD1,TRBV4-1,TRBJ2-3,-
CASSLTRGPRQITDTQYF,TGCGCCAGCAGCTTAACTCGAGGACCGAGACAAATTACAGATACGCAGTATTTT,-,TRBV5-1,TRBJ2-3,-
CASSLKGGRGNTIYF,TGTGCCAGCAGCCTAAAGGGGGGACGAGGAAACACCATATATTTT,-,TRBV3-1,TRBJ1-3,-
CASSLARTSDREQYF,TGTGCCAGCAGCTTGGCCCGGACCTCGGACCGCGAGCAGTACTTC,-,TRBV11-1,TRBJ2-7,few
CASSLGGYSQETQYF,TGTGCCAGCAGCTTAGGAGGTTACAGTCAAGAGACCCAGTACTTC,-,TRBV7-6,TRBJ2-5,-
CASSLSPGNTGELFF,TGTGCCAGCAGTTTATCCCCAGGGAACACCGGGGAGCTGTTTTTT,-,TRBV28,TRBJ2-2,few
CSVEEQGSSYEQYF,TGCAGCGTTGAAGAGCAGGGTTCTTCCTACGAGCAGTACTTC,-,TRBV29-1,TRBJ2-7,-
CASSLAEGSYNEQFF,TGTGCCAGCAGCTTAGCGGAAGGTTCCTACAATGAGCAGTTCTTC,-,TRBV11-3,TRBJ2-1,many